This entry concerns a single TCR beta chain. This sample is part of a study of blood T cell repertoires in COVID-19. The CDR3 spans 16 residues. Germline-derived CDR1 and CDR2 are SGHRS and YFSETQ. V was trimmed by 0 bases and J by 0 bases, leaving 13 bases between them. Profiling relied on immunoSEQ multiplex PCR, and the TCRdb table lists in-frame clones only, not all of them. This sample yields over 250,000 clones, of which 75% to 95% are seen a single time; roughly 1.1% belongs to the top ten. V is TRBV5-1 and J is TRBJ2-7; D possibly corresponds to TRBD1 (5 bases). The TCR was taken from a woman between 25 and 40 years old who had recovered from COVID-19. Sequencing was done on a sample of PBMCs or T cells enriched from blood (not recorded which). The CDR3 coding sequence is TGCGCCAGCAGCTTGGGCTTTGAGACAGTCTCCTACGAGCAGTACTTC. It encodes CASSLGFETVSYEQYF.